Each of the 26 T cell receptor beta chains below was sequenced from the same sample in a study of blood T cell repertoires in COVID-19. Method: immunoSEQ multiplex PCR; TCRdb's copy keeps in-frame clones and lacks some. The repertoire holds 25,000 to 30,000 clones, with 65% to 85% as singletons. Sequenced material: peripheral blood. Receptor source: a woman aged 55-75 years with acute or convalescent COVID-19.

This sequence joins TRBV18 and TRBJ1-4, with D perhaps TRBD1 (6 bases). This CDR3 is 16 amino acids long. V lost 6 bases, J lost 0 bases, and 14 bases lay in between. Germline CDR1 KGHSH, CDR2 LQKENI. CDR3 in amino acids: CASSQTTGATNEKLFF. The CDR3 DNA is TGTGCCAGCTCTCAAACGACAGGCGCAACTAATGAAAAACTGTTTTTT. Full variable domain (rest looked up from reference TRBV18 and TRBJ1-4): NAGVMQNPRHLVRRRGQEARLRCSPMKGHSHVYWYRQLPEEGLKFMVYLQKENIIDESGMPKERFSAEFPKEGPSILRIQQVVRGDSAAYFCASSQTTGATNEKLFFGSGTQLSVL.

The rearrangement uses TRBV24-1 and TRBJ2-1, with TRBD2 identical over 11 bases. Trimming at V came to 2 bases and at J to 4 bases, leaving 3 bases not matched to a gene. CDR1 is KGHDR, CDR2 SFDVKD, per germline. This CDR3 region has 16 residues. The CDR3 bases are TGTGCCACCAGTGATTCGGGACTAGCGGCTTACAATGAGCAGTTCTTC. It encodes CATSDSGLAAYNEQFF.

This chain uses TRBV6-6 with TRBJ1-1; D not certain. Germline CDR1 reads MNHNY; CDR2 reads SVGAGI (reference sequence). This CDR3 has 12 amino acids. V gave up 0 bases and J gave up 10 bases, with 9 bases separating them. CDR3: CASSYSGWLAFF. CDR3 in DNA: TGTGCCAGCAGTTACTCCGGGTGGTTAGCTTTCTTT.

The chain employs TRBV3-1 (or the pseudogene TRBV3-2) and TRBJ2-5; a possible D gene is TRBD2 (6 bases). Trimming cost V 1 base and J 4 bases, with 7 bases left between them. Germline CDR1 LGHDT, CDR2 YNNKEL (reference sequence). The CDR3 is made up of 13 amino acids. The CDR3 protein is CASSQGGVETQYF. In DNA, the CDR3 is TGTGCCAGCAGCCAAGGGGGGGTAGAGACCCAGTACTTC.

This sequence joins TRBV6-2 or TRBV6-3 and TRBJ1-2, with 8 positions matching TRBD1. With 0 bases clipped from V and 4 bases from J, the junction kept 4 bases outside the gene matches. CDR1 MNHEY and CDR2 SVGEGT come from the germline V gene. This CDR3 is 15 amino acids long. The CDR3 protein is CASSYSKGQGYGYTF. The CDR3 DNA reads TGTGCCAGCAGTTACTCGAAAGGACAGGGCTATGGCTACACCTTC.

CDR3 region: CASSTWTRRHNEQFF. CDR3 coding DNA: TGTGCCAGCAGTACTTGGACTCGACGTCACAATGAGCAGTTCTTC. The genes are TRBV28 and TRBJ2-1; a weak D match, TRBD2 (5 bases). The CDR3 is 15 residues long. From germline, CDR1 is MDHEN and CDR2 SYDVKM. Trimming removed 5 bases at V and 5 bases at J, with 16 bases between. Variable domain in full (rest from reference TRBV28 and TRBJ2-1): DVKVTQSSRYLVKRTGEKVFLECVQDMDHENMFWYRQDPGLGLRLIYFSYDVKMKEKGDIPEGYSVSREKKERFSLILESASTNQTSMYLCASSTWTRRHNEQFFGPGTRLTVL.

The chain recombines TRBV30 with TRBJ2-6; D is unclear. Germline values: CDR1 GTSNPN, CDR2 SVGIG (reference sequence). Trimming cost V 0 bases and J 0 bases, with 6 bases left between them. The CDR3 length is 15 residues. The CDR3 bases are TGTGCCTGGAGTGTACACGCCTCTGGGGCCAACGTCCTGACTTTC. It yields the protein CAWSVHASGANVLTF.

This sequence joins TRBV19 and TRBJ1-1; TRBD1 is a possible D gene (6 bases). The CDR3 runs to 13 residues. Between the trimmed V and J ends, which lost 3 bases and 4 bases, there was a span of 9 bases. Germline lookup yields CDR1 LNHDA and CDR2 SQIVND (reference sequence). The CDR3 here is CASSIQGLTEAFF. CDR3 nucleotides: TGTGCCAGTAGTATCCAGGGGCTCACTGAAGCTTTCTTT.

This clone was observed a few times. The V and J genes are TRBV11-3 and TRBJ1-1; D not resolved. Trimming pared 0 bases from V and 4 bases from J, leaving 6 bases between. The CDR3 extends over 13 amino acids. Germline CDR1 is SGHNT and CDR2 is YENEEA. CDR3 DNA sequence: TGTGCCAGCAGCTTAGAGAGCGGCACTGAAGCTTTCTTT. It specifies CASSLESGTEAFF.

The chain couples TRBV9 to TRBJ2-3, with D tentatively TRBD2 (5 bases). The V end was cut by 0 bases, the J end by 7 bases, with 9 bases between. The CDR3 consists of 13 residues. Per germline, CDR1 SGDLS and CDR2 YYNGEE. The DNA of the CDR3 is TGTGCCAGCAGCGTAGATTCGGGGTATACGCAGTATTTT. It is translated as CASSVDSGYTQYF. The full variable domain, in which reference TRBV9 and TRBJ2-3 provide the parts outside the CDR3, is DSGVTQTPKHLITATGQRVTLRCSPRSGDLSVYWYQQSLDQGLQFLIQYYNGEERAKGNILERFSAQQFPDLHSELNLSSLELGDSALYFCASSVDSGYTQYFGPGTRLTVL.

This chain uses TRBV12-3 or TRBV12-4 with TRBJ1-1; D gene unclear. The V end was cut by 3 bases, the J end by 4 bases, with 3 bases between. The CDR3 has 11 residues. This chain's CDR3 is CASSFLTEAFF. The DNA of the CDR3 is TGTGCCAGCAGTTTCCTCACTGAAGCTTTCTTT.

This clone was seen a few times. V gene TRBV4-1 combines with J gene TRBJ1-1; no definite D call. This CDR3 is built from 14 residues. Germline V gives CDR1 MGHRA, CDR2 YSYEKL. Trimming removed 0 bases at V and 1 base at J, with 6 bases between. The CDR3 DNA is TGCGCCAGCAGCCAAGACGCAGGGAACACTGAAGCTTTCTTT. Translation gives CASSQDAGNTEAFF.

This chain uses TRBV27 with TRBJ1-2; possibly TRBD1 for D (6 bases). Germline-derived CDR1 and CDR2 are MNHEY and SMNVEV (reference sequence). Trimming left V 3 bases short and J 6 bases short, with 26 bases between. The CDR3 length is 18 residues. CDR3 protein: CASSFYSLVEGDIHGYTF. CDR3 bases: TGTGCCAGCAGTTTTTATTCATTGGTCGAGGGGGATATACATGGCTACACCTTC.

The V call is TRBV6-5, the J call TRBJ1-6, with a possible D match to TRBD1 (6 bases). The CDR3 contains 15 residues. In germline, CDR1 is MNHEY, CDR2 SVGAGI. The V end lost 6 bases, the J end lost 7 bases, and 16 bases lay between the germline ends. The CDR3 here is CASRSLQGYNSPLHF. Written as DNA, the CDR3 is TGTGCCAGCAGGTCCCTACAGGGATACAATTCACCCCTCCACTTT.

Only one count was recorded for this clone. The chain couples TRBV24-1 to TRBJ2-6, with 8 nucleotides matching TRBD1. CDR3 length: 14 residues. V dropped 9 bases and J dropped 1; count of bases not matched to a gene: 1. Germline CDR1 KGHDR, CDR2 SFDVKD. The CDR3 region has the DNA TGTGCCACCGGACAGGGTTCTGGGGCCAACGTCCTGACTTTC. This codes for CATGQGSGANVLTF.

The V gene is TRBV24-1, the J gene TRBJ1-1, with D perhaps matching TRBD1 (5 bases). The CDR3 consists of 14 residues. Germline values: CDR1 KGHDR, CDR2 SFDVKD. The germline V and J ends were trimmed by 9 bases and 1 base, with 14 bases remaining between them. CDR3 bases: TGTGCCACCTTACAGGTCCCCGAGAACACTGAAGCTTTCTTT. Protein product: CATLQVPENTEAFF.

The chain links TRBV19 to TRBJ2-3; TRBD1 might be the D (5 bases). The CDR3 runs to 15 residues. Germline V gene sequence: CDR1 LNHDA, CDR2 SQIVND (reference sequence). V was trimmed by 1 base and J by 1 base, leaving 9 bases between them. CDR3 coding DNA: TGTGCCAGTAGTATAGGGTCAGGGCGCACAGATACGCAGTATTTT. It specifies CASSIGSGRTDTQYF. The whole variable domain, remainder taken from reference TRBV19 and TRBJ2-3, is DGGITQSPKYLFRKEGQNVTLSCEQNLNHDAMYWYRQDPGQGLRLIYYSQIVNDFQKGDIAEGYSVSREKKESFPLTVTSAQKNPTAFYLCASSIGSGRTDTQYFGPGTRLTVL.

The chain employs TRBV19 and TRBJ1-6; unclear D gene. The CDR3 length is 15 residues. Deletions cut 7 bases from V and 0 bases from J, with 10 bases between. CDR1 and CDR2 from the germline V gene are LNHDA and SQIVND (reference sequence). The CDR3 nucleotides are TGTGCCAGTACCCCGAGGGCCTCCTATAATTCACCCCTCCACTTT. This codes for CASTPRASYNSPLHF.

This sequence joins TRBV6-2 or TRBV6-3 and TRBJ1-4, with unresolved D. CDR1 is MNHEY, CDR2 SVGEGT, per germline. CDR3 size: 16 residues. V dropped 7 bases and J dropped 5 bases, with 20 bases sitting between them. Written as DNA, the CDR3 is TGTGCCAGCAACCCCTCGACCGGGAACGTAAATGAAAAACTGTTTTTT. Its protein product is CASNPSTGNVNEKLFF.

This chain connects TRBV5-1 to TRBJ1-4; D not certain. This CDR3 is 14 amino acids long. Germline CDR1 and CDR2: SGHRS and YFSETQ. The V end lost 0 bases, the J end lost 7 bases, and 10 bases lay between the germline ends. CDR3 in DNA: TGCGCCAGCAGCTTGGGAGGGTTGGGTGAAAAACTGTTTTTT. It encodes CASSLGGLGEKLFF.

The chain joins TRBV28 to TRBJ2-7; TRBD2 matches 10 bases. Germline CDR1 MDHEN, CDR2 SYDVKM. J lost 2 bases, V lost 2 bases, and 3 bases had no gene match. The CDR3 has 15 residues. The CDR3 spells CASSLLSGGAYEQYF. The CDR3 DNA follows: TGTGCCAGCAGTTTACTCAGCGGGGGGGCCTACGAGCAGTACTTC.

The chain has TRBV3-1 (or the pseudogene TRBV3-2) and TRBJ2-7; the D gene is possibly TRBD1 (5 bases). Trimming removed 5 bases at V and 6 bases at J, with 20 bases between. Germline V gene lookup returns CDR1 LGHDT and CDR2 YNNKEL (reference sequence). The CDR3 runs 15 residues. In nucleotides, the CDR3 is TGTGCCAGCAGCACATCTGAGTGGGCAGGGTTCGAGCAGTACTTC. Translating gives CASSTSEWAGFEQYF.

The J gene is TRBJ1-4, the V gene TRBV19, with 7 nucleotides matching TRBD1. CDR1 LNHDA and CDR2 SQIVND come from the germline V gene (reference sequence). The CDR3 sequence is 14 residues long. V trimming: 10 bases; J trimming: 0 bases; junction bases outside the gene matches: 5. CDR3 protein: CATRTGPTNEKLFF. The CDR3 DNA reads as TGTGCCACTCGGACAGGCCCAACTAATGAAAAACTGTTTTTT.

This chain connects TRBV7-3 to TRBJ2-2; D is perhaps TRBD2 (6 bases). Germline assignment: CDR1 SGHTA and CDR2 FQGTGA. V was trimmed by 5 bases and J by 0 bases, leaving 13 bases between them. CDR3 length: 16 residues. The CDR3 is CASSPRTGANTGELFF. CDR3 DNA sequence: TGTGCCAGCAGCCCTCGGACGGGAGCGAACACCGGGGAGCTGTTTTTT. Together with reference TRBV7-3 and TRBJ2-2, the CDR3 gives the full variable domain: GAGVSQTPSNKVTEKGKYVELRCDPISGHTALYWYRQSLGQGPEFLIYFQGTGAADDSGLPNDRFFAVRPEGSVSTLKIQRTERGDSAVYLCASSPRTGANTGELFFGEGSRLTVL.

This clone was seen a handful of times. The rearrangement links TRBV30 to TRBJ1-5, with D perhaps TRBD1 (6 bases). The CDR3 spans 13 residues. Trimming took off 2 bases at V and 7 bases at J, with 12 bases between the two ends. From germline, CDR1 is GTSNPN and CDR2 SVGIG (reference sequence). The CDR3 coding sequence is TGTGCCTGGAGTTCTAACAGGGACCAGCCCCAGCATTTT. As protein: CAWSSNRDQPQHF.

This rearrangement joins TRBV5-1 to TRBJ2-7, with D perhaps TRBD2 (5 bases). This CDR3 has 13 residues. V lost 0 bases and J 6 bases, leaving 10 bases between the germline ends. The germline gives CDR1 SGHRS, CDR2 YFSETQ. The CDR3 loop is CASSLGYRGEQYF. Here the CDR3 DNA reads TGCGCCAGCAGCTTGGGGTATCGGGGCGAGCAGTACTTC.